This T cell receptor (beta chain) originates from a study of CD8 T cells in ankylosing spondylitis. Regarding the study as a whole: For ankylosing spondylitis blood, a TCR beta motif of seven to nine highly homologous variants appeared characteristic. Within peripheral blood, clones linked to disease were CD8+ and relatively rare.

TCRdb re-called the 5' RACE reads with MiXCR, one entry per CDR3 protein. The data hold under 850,000 distinct CDR3 sequences, with roughly 19% observed a single time. V trimming: 4 bases; J trimming: 4 bases; junction bases outside the gene matches: 6. The CDR3 has 17 residues. The V gene's germline CDR1 is SGDLS and CDR2 YYNGEE. Turning to this clonotype: The target antigen is unknown.

The receptor comes from a male donor with ankylosing spondylitis. Material: blood, either unsorted or a sorted T cell fraction (not recorded which). The chain uses TRBV9 and TRBJ2-1, with 15 bases identical to TRBD2. As DNA, the CDR3 is TGTGCCAGCAGCCCCTGGACTAGCGGGAGGGCTTACAATGAGCAGTTCTTC. Residues: CASSPWTSGRAYNEQFF.